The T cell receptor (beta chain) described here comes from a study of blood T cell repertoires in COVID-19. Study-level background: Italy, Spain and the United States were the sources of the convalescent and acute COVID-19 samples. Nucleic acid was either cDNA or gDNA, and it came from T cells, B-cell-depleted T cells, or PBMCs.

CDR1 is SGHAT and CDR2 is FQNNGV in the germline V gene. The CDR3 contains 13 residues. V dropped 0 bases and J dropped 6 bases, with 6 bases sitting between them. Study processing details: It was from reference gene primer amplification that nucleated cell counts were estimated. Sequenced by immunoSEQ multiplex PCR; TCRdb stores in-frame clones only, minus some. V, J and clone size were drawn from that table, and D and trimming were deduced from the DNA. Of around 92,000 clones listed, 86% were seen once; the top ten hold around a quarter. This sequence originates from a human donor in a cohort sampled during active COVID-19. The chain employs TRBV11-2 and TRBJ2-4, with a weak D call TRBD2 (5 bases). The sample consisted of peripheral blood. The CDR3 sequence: CASSLERGNIQYF. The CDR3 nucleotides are TGTGCCAGCAGCTTAGAACGGGGAAACATTCAGTACTTC.